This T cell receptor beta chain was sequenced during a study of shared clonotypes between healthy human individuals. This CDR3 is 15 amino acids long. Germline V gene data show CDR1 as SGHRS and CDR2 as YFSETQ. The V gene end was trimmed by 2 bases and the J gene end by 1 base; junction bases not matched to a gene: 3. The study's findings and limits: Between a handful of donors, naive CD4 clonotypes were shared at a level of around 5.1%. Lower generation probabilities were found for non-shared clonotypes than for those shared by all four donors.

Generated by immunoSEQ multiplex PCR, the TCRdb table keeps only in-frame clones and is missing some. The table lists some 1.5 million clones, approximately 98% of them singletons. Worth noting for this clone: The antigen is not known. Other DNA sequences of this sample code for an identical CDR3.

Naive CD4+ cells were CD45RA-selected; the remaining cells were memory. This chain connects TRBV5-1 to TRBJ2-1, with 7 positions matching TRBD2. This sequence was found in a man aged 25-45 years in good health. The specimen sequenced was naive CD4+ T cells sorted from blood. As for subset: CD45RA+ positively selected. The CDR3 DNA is TGCGCCAGCAGCTTAAGCGGGACGTCCTACAATGAGCAGTTCTTC. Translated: CASSLSGTSYNEQFF.